These T cell receptor beta chains were read from a single sample in a study of T cell responses to AZD1222 COVID-19 vaccine. The data were produced by immunoSEQ multiplex PCR, yet TCRdb's version contains in-frame clones alone and is incomplete. The table shows just under 90,000 clones, with 70% to 90% occurring only once. This specimen consisted of peripheral blood, obtained on day 0 of AZD1222 vaccination. These receptors were collected from an adult in good health. Each CDR3 is given with its conserved first and last residue. D genes are given only for firm matches. Not all rows give a size; the values are once, few, many and, for expanded clones, a class.

v_gene: TRBV19
abundance: .
j_gene: TRBJ2-1
d_gene: .
CDR3nt: TGTGCCAGTAGTATTGTGGGGGGAGTCGGTGAGCAGTTCTTC
CDR3aa: CASSIVGGVGEQFF

v_gene: TRBV4-2
abundance: .
j_gene: TRBJ2-1
d_gene: TRBD1
CDR3nt: TGTGCCAGCAGCCAAGATAAGGGACAGGGATCCTACAATGAGCAGTTCTTC
CDR3aa: CASSQDKGQGSYNEQFF

v_gene: TRBV29-1
abundance: once
j_gene: TRBJ2-7
d_gene: .
CDR3nt: TGCAGCGTTGAATGGACAACCTCCTACGAGCAGTACTTC
CDR3aa: CSVEWTTSYEQYF

v_gene: TRBV7-9
abundance: .
j_gene: TRBJ1-2
d_gene: .
CDR3nt: TGTGCCAGCAGCCAGACATGGGGCAGAGGGAACTATGGCTACACCTTC
CDR3aa: CASSQTWGRGNYGYTF

v_gene: TRBV2
abundance: .
j_gene: TRBJ1-5
d_gene: .
CDR3nt: TGTGCCAGCAGTGATTATCTTGATCAGCCCCAGCATTTT
CDR3aa: CASSDYLDQPQHF

v_gene: TRBV29-1
abundance: .
j_gene: TRBJ2-5
d_gene: TRBD2
CDR3nt: TGCAGCGTTGGGACTAGCGGGGGGGTGGAGACCCAGTACTTC
CDR3aa: CSVGTSGGVETQYF

v_gene: TRBV6-1
abundance: .
j_gene: TRBJ1-4
d_gene: .
CDR3nt: TGTGCCAGCAGTCCTAACGTAGTTACCAATGAAAAACTGTTTTTT
CDR3aa: CASSPNVVTNEKLFF

v_gene: TRBV5-4
abundance: .
j_gene: TRBJ2-6
d_gene: .
CDR3nt: TGTGCCAGCAGCGATCCCGACGGGCTTGGGGCCAACGTCCTGACTTTC
CDR3aa: CASSDPDGLGANVLTF

v_gene: TRBV15
abundance: .
j_gene: TRBJ1-2
d_gene: .
CDR3nt: TGTGCCACCAGCAGGGACATAAGCGGAGGCTACACCTTC
CDR3aa: CATSRDISGGYTF

v_gene: TRBV3-1/TRBV3-2
abundance: .
j_gene: TRBJ1-5
d_gene: .
CDR3nt: TGTGCCAGCAGCCAACACGGACAGATTAATCAGCCCCAGCATTTT
CDR3aa: CASSQHGQINQPQHF

v_gene: TRBV27
abundance: .
j_gene: TRBJ2-7
d_gene: .
CDR3nt: TGTGCCAGCAGCCCTCTAAGCAGTCTCCTCTCCTACGAGCAGTACTTC
CDR3aa: CASSPLSSLLSYEQYF

v_gene: TRBV27
abundance: .
j_gene: TRBJ2-1
d_gene: TRBD2
CDR3nt: TGTGCCAGCAGTTTAAGGGGGGGGCGGACTAGCGGGATGGGGGCCTACAATGAGCAGTTCTTC
CDR3aa: CASSLRGGRTSGMGAYNEQFF

v_gene: TRBV19
abundance: .
j_gene: TRBJ1-3
d_gene: .
CDR3nt: TGTGCCAGTAGTACAAGACAGCTGAGCTCTGGAAACACCATATATTTT
CDR3aa: CASSTRQLSSGNTIYF

v_gene: TRBV27
abundance: .
j_gene: TRBJ2-7
d_gene: .
CDR3nt: TGTGCCAGCAGTTTATCGGTGGGCGGGGAGGACGAGCAGTACTTC
CDR3aa: CASSLSVGGEDEQYF

v_gene: TRBV13
abundance: once
j_gene: TRBJ1-1
d_gene: .
CDR3nt: TGTGCCAGCAGCTTAGGAGGGGTCACTGAAGCTTTCTTT
CDR3aa: CASSLGGVTEAFF

v_gene: TRBV12-3/TRBV12-4
abundance: .
j_gene: TRBJ2-7
d_gene: .
CDR3nt: TGTGCCAGCAGTTTAAATAAGGAGCAGTACTTC
CDR3aa: CASSLNKEQYF

v_gene: TRBV13
abundance: .
j_gene: TRBJ2-2
d_gene: TRBD2
CDR3nt: TGTGCCAGCAGCTCCCCCCGAGGCCTAGCGGGAGTAACCGGGGAGCTGTTTTTT
CDR3aa: CASSSPRGLAGVTGELFF

v_gene: TRBV28
abundance: .
j_gene: TRBJ1-2
d_gene: TRBD1
CDR3nt: TGTGCCAGCAGTTTAGGAGGGGGCCTCGGCTACACCTTC
CDR3aa: CASSLGGGLGYTF

v_gene: TRBV7-3
abundance: .
j_gene: TRBJ1-6
d_gene: TRBD1
CDR3nt: TGTGCCAGCAGCTCGGGACAGAGAAATTCACCCCTCCACTTT
CDR3aa: CASSSGQRNSPLHF

v_gene: TRBV7-2
abundance: .
j_gene: TRBJ1-2
d_gene: TRBD1
CDR3nt: TGTGCCAGCGGGGACAGCACACCAACTTTACATGGCTACACCTTC
CDR3aa: CASGDSTPTLHGYTF

v_gene: TRBV6-1
abundance: .
j_gene: TRBJ2-5
d_gene: .
CDR3nt: TGTGCCAGCAGTGAAGATTGGGGGACGGTGACCCAGTACTTC
CDR3aa: CASSEDWGTVTQYF

v_gene: TRBV18
abundance: once
j_gene: TRBJ1-1
d_gene: .
CDR3nt: TGTGCCAGCTCCACCAGACACTCGAACACTGAAGCTTTCTTT
CDR3aa: CASSTRHSNTEAFF

v_gene: TRBV29-1
abundance: once
j_gene: TRBJ2-7
d_gene: .
CDR3nt: TGCAGCGTTGATTTACCAACAGCGAACGAGCAGTACTTC
CDR3aa: CSVDLPTANEQYF

v_gene: TRBV2
abundance: .
j_gene: TRBJ2-3
d_gene: .
CDR3nt: TGTGCCAGTGGGGGTGGGAGCCTAGGCACAGATACGCAGTATTTT
CDR3aa: CASGGGSLGTDTQYF

v_gene: TRBV10-3
abundance: .
j_gene: TRBJ1-1
d_gene: TRBD1
CDR3nt: TGTGCCATCAGAAGGGACAGAACTAACACTGAAGCTTTCTTT
CDR3aa: CAIRRDRTNTEAFF

v_gene: TRBV5-1
abundance: .
j_gene: TRBJ2-5
d_gene: .
CDR3nt: TGCGCCAGCAAGGAGAATCCGGGGCAAGAGACCCAGTACTTC
CDR3aa: CASKENPGQETQYF

v_gene: TRBV28
abundance: .
j_gene: TRBJ1-6
d_gene: .
CDR3nt: TGTGCCAGCAGTCGCAACATAGTACCCTCACCCCTCCACTTT
CDR3aa: CASSRNIVPSPLHF

v_gene: TRBV5-1
abundance: once
j_gene: TRBJ2-2
d_gene: TRBD2
CDR3nt: TGCGCCAGCAGCAGGGAGGGGCGCAGAAACACCGGGGAGCTGTTTTTT
CDR3aa: CASSREGRRNTGELFF

v_gene: TRBV7-8
abundance: once
j_gene: TRBJ1-5
d_gene: .
CDR3nt: TGTGCCAGCATGTCCAGGGAAGATCAGCCCCAGCATTTT
CDR3aa: CASMSREDQPQHF

v_gene: TRBV28
abundance: .
j_gene: TRBJ2-7
d_gene: TRBD1
CDR3nt: TGTGCCAGCACCAAACCCCCCGGGACAGGGGTCTACGAGCAGTACTTC
CDR3aa: CASTKPPGTGVYEQYF

v_gene: TRBV4-3
abundance: .
j_gene: TRBJ1-2
d_gene: .
CDR3nt: TGCGCCAGCAGCCAGTCGGGACTATATGGCTACACCTTC
CDR3aa: CASSQSGLYGYTF

v_gene: TRBV3-1/TRBV3-2
abundance: .
j_gene: TRBJ1-2
d_gene: .
CDR3nt: TGTGCCAGCAGCCAAGATATGGGAAATGGCTACACCTTC
CDR3aa: CASSQDMGNGYTF

v_gene: TRBV24-1
abundance: .
j_gene: TRBJ1-4
d_gene: TRBD1
CDR3nt: TGTGCCACCAGTGACACCCGGACAGGGAATGAAAAACTGTTTTTT
CDR3aa: CATSDTRTGNEKLFF

v_gene: TRBV7-2
abundance: .
j_gene: TRBJ1-5
d_gene: TRBD1
CDR3nt: TGTGCCAGCAGCTTAGTGGCAGGGGGCGAAGGCAATCAGCCCCAGCATTTT
CDR3aa: CASSLVAGGEGNQPQHF

v_gene: TRBV25-1
abundance: .
j_gene: TRBJ1-2
d_gene: .
CDR3nt: TGTGCCAGCACAGATCGTACGGGAGCTAACTATGGCTACACCTTC
CDR3aa: CASTDRTGANYGYTF

v_gene: TRBV5-5
abundance: .
j_gene: TRBJ2-1
d_gene: TRBD1
CDR3nt: TGTGCCAGCAGCCCCGGGACAGGGCTCAATGAGCAGTTCTTC
CDR3aa: CASSPGTGLNEQFF

v_gene: TRBV25-1
abundance: .
j_gene: TRBJ2-4
d_gene: TRBD2
CDR3nt: TGTGCCAGCAGTGAATCCAACCCAGGACTAGCGGAGAGAAACATTCAGTACTTC
CDR3aa: CASSESNPGLAERNIQYF

v_gene: TRBV3-1/TRBV3-2
abundance: .
j_gene: TRBJ2-3
d_gene: TRBD2
CDR3nt: TGTGCCAGCAGTCTTAGCGGGAAGGCAGATACGCAGTATTTT
CDR3aa: CASSLSGKADTQYF

v_gene: TRBV24-1
abundance: once
j_gene: TRBJ1-5
d_gene: .
CDR3nt: TGTGCCACCAGTGATCCCGGAACGAATCAGCCCCAGCATTTT
CDR3aa: CATSDPGTNQPQHF

v_gene: TRBV28
abundance: .
j_gene: TRBJ2-1
d_gene: TRBD2
CDR3nt: TGTGCCAGCAGTCAACGACTAGCGGTATACAATGAGCAGTTCTTC
CDR3aa: CASSQRLAVYNEQFF

v_gene: TRBV18
abundance: .
j_gene: TRBJ2-3
d_gene: .
CDR3nt: TGTGCCAGCTCACCGGTCATGGCAGATACGCAGTATTTT
CDR3aa: CASSPVMADTQYF

v_gene: TRBV2
abundance: .
j_gene: TRBJ1-1
d_gene: TRBD1
CDR3nt: TGTGCCAGCAGGCGGACAGGAATAAACACTGAAGCTTTCTTT
CDR3aa: CASRRTGINTEAFF

v_gene: TRBV28
abundance: once
j_gene: TRBJ1-6
d_gene: .
CDR3nt: TGTGCCAGCGGCGAAGGGGCCGGCCCAGTTTATTCACCCCTCCACTTT
CDR3aa: CASGEGAGPVYSPLHF

v_gene: TRBV2
abundance: .
j_gene: TRBJ2-2
d_gene: TRBD1
CDR3nt: TGTGCCAGCAGTGGGACAGGGGGCGGGGAGCTGTTTTTT
CDR3aa: CASSGTGGGELFF

v_gene: TRBV7-9
abundance: .
j_gene: TRBJ2-2
d_gene: TRBD2
CDR3nt: TGTGCCAGCAGCTCGACAGGGACTAGCGTCGCGAACACCGGGGAGCTGTTTTTT
CDR3aa: CASSSTGTSVANTGELFF

v_gene: TRBV30
abundance: few
j_gene: TRBJ2-2
d_gene: .
CDR3nt: TGTGCCTGGACTAGCTATGGGAGCGAGAGCACCGGGGAGCTGTTTTTT
CDR3aa: CAWTSYGSESTGELFF

v_gene: TRBV2
abundance: .
j_gene: TRBJ1-3
d_gene: .
CDR3nt: TGTGCCAGCAGTGGGGAGGCGTCCTCTGGAAACACCATATATTTT
CDR3aa: CASSGEASSGNTIYF

v_gene: TRBV4-2
abundance: once
j_gene: TRBJ2-1
d_gene: TRBD2
CDR3nt: TGTGCCAGCAGCCAAGGGAGGCTAGCGGGAGGGGGTGAGCAGTTCTTC
CDR3aa: CASSQGRLAGGGEQFF

v_gene: TRBV2
abundance: .
j_gene: TRBJ1-3
d_gene: .
CDR3nt: TGTGCCAGTTTACCCCGGACAGCCACTGACTCTGGAAACACCATATATTTT
CDR3aa: CASLPRTATDSGNTIYF

v_gene: TRBV5-1
abundance: .
j_gene: TRBJ2-1
d_gene: TRBD2
CDR3nt: TGCGCCAGCAGCCCAGGGCGACTAGCCTTCTACAATGAGCAGTTCTTC
CDR3aa: CASSPGRLAFYNEQFF

v_gene: TRBV7-2
abundance: .
j_gene: TRBJ1-5
d_gene: .
CDR3nt: TGTGCCAGCAGCCCCCAGAATCAGCCCCAGCATTTT
CDR3aa: CASSPQNQPQHF

v_gene: TRBV11-2
abundance: few
j_gene: TRBJ1-4
d_gene: TRBD1
CDR3nt: TGTGCCAGCAGCCGGGACAGGGGGCGTGAAAAACTGTTTTTT
CDR3aa: CASSRDRGREKLFF

v_gene: TRBV12-3/TRBV12-4
abundance: .
j_gene: TRBJ2-1
d_gene: .
CDR3nt: TGTGCCAGCAGTCGTGAGGGGGATGAGCAGTTCTTC
CDR3aa: CASSREGDEQFF